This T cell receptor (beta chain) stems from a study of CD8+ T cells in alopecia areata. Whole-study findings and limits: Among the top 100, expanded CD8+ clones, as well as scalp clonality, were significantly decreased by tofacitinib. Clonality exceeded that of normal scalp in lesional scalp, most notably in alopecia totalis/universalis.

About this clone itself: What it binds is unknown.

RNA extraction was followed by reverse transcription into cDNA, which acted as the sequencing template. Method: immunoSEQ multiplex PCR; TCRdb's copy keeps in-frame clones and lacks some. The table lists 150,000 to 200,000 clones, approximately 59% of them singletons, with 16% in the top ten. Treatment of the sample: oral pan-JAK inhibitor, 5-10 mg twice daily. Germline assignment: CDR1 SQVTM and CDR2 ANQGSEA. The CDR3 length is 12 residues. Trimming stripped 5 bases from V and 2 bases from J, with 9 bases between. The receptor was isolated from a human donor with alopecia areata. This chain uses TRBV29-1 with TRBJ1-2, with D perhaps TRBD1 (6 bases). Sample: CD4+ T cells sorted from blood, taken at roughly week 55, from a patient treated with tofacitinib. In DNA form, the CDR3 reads TGCAGCGTTCGACAGGCAAACTATGGCTACACCTTC. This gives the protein CSVRQANYGYTF.